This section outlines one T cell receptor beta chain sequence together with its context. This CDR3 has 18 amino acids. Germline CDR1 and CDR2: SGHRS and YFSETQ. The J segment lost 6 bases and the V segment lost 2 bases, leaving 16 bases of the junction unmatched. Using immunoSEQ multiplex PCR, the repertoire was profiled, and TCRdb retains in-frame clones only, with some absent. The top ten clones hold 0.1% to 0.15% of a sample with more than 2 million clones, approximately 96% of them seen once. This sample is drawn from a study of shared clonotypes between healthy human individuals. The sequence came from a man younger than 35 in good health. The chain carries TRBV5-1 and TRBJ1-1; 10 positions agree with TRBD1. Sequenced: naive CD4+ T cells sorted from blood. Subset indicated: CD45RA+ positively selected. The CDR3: CASSLPGTGAGPGAEAFF. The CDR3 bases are TGCGCCAGCAGCTTACCCGGGACAGGGGCCGGACCAGGGGCTGAAGCTTTCTTT.